This T cell receptor (beta chain) was recovered during a study of cytomegalovirus exposure and HLA in healthy donors. Study-wide points: HLA alleles were associated with 16,951 TCR beta sequences in a later analysis at 0.05 false discovery rate. When analyzed later, a missense DCLRE1C variant was found to be linked to TCR beta V- and J-gene trimming.

Concerning this clone: Antigen unknown.

There are 14 residues in the CDR3. Trimming removed 6 bases at V and 1 base at J, with 13 bases between. From germline, CDR1 is MNHNS and CDR2 SASEGT. It was with 60 Vbeta and 13 Jbeta primers that the PCR ran. This table comes from immunoSEQ multiplex PCR, and its TCRdb copy is limited to in-frame clones, with some not included. Seen here are some 87,000 clones, 79% observed once, and the top ten hold around 22%. This sequence joins TRBV6-1 and TRBJ2-7; a possible D gene is TRBD1 (6 bases). This receptor was obtained from a woman between 40 and 55 years old in good health and CMV-seropositive. Sequencing was carried out using PBMCs. The CDR3 here is CASRAHRDSYEQYF. CDR3 nucleotides: TGTGCCAGCAGAGCCCACAGGGATTCCTACGAGCAGTACTTC.